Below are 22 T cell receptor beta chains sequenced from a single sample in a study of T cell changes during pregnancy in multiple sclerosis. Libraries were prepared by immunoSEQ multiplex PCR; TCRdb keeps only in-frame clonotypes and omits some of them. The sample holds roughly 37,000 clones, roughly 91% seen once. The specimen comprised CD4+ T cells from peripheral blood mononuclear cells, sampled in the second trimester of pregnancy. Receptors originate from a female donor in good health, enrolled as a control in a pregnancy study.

CDR3 sequence (DNA): TGTGCCAGCAGCTTAGGACTCTCTGGGGATACGCAGTATTTT. This sequence encodes CASSLGLSGDTQYF. This sequence joins TRBV7-6 and TRBJ2-3; D gene unclear. CDR3 length: 14 residues. The ends were cut back, 1 base at V and 6 bases at J, with 11 bases in the middle. From germline, CDR1 is SGHVS and CDR2 FNYEAQ.

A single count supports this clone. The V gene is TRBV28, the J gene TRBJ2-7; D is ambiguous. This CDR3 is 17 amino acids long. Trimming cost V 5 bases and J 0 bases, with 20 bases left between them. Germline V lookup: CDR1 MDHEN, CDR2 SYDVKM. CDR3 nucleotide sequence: TGTGCCAGCAGTCTCTCCCCCTCGTGGAGCGACTCCTACGAGCAGTACTTC. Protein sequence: CASSLSPSWSDSYEQYF. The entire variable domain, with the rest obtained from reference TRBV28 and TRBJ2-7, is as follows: DVKVTQSSRYLVKRTGEKVFLECVQDMDHENMFWYRQDPGLGLRLIYFSYDVKMKEKGDIPEGYSVSREKKERFSLILESASTNQTSMYLCASSLSPSWSDSYEQYFGPGTRLTVT.

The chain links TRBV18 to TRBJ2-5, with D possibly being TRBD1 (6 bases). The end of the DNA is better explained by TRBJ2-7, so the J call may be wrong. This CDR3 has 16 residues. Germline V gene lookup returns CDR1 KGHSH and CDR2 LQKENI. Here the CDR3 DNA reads TGTGCCAGCTCACCCGGGACACCGAGCCAAGACTACGAGCAGTACTTC. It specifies CASSPGTPSQDYEQYF.

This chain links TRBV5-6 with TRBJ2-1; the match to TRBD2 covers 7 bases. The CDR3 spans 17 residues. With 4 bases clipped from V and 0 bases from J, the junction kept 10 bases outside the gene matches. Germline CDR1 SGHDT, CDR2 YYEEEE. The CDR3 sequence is CASSPIQRDSSYNEQFF. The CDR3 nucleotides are TGTGCCAGCAGCCCAATCCAGCGGGATAGCTCCTACAATGAGCAGTTCTTC.

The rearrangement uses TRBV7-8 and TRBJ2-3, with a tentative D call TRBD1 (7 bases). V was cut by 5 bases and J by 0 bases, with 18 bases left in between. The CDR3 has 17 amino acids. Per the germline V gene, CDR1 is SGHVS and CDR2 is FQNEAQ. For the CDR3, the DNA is TGTGCCAGCAGCACAGCCTCCAGGGGGACTAGCACAGATACGCAGTATTTT. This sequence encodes CASSTASRGTSTDTQYF.

In nucleotides, the CDR3 is TGTGCCAGCTCACCACAGACCGGGACATTGAACACTGAAGCTTTCTTT. This sequence encodes CASSPQTGTLNTEAFF. The chain is built from TRBV18 and TRBJ1-1; perhaps TRBD1 as D (6 bases). The CDR3 consists of 16 residues. Germline V gene lookup returns CDR1 KGHSH and CDR2 LQKENI. Trimming removed 1 base at V and 0 bases at J, with 12 bases between.

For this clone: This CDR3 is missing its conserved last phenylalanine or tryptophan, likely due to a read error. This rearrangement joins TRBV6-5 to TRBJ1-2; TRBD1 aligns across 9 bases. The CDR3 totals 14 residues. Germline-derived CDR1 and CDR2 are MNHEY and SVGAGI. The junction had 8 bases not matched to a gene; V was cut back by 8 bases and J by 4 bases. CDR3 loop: CASRGGDRVYGYTL. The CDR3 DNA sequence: TGTGCCAGCCGAGGGGGGGACAGGGTCTATGGCTACACCCTC.

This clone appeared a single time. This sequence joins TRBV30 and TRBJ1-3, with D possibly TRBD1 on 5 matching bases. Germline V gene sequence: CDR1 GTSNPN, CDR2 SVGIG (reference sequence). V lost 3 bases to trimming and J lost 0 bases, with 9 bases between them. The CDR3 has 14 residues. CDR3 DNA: TGTGCCTGGAGGCAGGGCCTCTCTGGAAACACCATATATTTT. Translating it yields CAWRQGLSGNTIYF.

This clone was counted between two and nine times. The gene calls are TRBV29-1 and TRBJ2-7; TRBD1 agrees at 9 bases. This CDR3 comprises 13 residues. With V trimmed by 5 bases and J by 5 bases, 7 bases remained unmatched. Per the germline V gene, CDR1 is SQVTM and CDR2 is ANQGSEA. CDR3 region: CSVCPDRGDEQYF. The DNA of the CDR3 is TGCAGCGTTTGTCCGGACAGGGGCGACGAGCAGTACTTC.

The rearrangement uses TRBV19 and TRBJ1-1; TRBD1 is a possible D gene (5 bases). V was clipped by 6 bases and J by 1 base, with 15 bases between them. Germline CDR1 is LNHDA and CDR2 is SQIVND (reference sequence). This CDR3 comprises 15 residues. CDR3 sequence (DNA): TGTGCCAGTAGGACACAGGCCCAGGGGAACACTGAAGCTTTCTTT. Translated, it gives CASRTQAQGNTEAFF.

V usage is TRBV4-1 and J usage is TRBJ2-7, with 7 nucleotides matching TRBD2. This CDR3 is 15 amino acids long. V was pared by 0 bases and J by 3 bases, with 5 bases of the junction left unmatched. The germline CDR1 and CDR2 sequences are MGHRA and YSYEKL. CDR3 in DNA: TGCGCCAGCAGCCAAGAACTAGCGAGAATCTACGAGCAGTACTTC. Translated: CASSQELARIYEQYF.

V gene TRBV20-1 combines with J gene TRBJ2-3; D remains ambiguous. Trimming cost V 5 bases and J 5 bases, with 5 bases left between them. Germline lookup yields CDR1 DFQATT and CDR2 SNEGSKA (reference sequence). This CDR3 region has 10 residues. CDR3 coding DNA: TGCAGTGCTCTAATAGATACGCAGTATTTT. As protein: CSALIDTQYF.

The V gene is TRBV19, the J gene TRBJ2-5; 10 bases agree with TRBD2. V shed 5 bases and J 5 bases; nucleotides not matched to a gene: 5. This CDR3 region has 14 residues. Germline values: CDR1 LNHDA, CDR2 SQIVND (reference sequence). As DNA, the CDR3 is TGTGCCAGTAGTTTTACTAGCGGGGTCGAGACCCAGTACTTC. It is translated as CASSFTSGVETQYF.

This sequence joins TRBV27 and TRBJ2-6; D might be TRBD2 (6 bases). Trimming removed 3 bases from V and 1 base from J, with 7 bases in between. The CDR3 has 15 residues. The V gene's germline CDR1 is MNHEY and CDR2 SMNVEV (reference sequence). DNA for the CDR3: TGTGCCAGCAGTTTCGGGGGATCTGGGGCCAACGTCCTGACTTTC. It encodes CASSFGGSGANVLTF.

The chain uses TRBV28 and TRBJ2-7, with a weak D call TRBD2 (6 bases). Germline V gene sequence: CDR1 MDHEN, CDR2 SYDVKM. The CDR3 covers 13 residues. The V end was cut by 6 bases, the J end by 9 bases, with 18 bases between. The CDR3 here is CASSLGSTEGQYF. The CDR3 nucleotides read TGTGCCAGCAGCTTAGGGTCAACGGAGGGGCAGTACTTC.

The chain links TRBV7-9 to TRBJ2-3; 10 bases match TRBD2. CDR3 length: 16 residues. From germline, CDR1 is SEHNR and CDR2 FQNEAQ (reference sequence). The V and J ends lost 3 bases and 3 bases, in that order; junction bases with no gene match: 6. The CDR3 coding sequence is TGTGCCAGCAGCTTTAGCGGGGGGACCGCGACAGATACGCAGTATTTT. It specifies CASSFSGGTATDTQYF.

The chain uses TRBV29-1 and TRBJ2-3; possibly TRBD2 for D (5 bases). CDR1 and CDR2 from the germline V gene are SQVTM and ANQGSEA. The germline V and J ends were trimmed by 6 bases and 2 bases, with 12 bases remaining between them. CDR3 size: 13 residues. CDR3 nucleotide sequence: TGCAGCGTGGCCGGACTTAACACAGATACGCAGTATTTT. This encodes CSVAGLNTDTQYF.

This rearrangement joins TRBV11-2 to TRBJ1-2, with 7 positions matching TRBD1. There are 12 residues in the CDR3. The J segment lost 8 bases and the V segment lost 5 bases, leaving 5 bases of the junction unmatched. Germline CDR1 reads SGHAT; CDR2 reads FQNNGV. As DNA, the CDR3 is TGTGCCAGCAGCCCGGGACAGTGGGGCTACACCTTC. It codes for CASSPGQWGYTF. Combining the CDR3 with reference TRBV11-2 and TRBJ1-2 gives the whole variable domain EAGVAQSPRYKIIEKRQSVAFWCNPISGHATLYWYQQILGQGPKLLIQFQNNGVVDDSQLPKDRFSAERLKGVDSTLKIQPAKLEDSAVYLCASSPGQWGYTFGSGTRLTVV.

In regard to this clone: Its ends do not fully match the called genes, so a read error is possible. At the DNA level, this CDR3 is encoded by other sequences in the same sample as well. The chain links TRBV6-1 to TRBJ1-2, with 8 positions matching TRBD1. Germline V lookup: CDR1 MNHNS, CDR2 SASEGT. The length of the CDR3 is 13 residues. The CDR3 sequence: CASRQGARGGYTF. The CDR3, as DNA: TGTGCCAGCCGGCAGGGGGCGAGGGGCGGCTATACCTTC.

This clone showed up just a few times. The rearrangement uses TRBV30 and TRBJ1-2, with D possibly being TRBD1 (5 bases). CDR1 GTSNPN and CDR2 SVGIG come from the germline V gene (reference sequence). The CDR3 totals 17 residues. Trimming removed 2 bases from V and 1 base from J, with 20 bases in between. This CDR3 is CAWSSSYRRRFNYGYTF. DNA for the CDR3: TGTGCCTGGAGTTCCAGTTACAGGAGAAGGTTTAACTATGGCTACACCTTC. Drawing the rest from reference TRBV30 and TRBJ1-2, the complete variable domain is SQTIHQWPATLVQPVGSPLSLECTVEGTSNPNLYWYRQAAGRGLQLLFYSVGIGQISSEVPQNLSASRPQDRQFILSSKKLLLSDSGFYLCAWSSSYRRRFNYGYTFGSGTRLTVV.

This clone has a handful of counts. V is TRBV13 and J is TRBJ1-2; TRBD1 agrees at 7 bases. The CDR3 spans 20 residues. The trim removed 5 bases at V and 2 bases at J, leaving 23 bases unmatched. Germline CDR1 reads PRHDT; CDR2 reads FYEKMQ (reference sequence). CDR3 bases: TGTGCCAGCAGCCCGGAGGGGGCAGGGCGAACCCTTACTATAAACTATGGCTACACCTTC. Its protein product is CASSPEGAGRTLTINYGYTF.

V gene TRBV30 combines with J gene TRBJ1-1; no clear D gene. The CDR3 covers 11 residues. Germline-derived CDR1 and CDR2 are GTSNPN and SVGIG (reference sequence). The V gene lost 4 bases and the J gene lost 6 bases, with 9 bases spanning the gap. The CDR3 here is CAWTAGPEAFF. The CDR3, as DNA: TGTGCCTGGACCGCCGGTCCTGAAGCTTTCTTT.